The 16 T cell receptor beta chains listed next were all sequenced from one sample in a study of identical twins (dated by TCRdb to 2016 to 2017). Library preparation employed 5' RACE. The sequencing machine was an Illumina HiSeq 2000. TCRdb's own reprocessing of the public reads used fastp at Q25 and MiXCR and kept productive beta chains. When rows share a CDR3 protein, they turn into one entry using the most common DNA and genes. The sample table shows under 1 million distinct CDR3 sequences, and roughly an eighth are seen once. The ten largest clones add up to around 1.5% of the sample. These records were also assigned to another study, of yellow fever vaccine responses in identical twins.

Sample: PBMCs. All receptors derive from a woman younger than 30 in good health.

A few counts support this clonotype. This chain uses TRBV27 with TRBJ2-1; D unresolved. This CDR3 has 15 amino acids. V shed 5 bases and J shed 8 bases, with 19 bases lying between them. Germline CDR1 reads MNHEY; CDR2 reads SMNVEV (reference sequence). The CDR3 sequence is CASSPPVGINDEQFF. The CDR3 DNA reads as TGTGCCAGCAGTCCTCCCGTGGGGATCAACGATGAGCAGTTCTTC.

This clonotype was observed at least ten times. The J gene is TRBJ2-7, the V gene TRBV12-3 or TRBV12-4; TRBD2 matches at 8 bases. V was clipped by 7 bases and J by 4 bases; unmatched bases: 6. The CDR3 has 13 amino acids. CDR3 sequence: CASTIAGPYEQYF. CDR3 in DNA: TGTGCCAGCACTATAGCGGGGCCGTACGAGCAGTACTTC.

This clonotype has only a few counts. The chain uses TRBV15 and TRBJ2-2; D is ambiguous. Trimming removed 0 bases at V and 3 bases at J, with 11 bases between. Germline V gives CDR1 LNHNV, CDR2 YYDKDF (reference sequence). The CDR3 is 16 amino acids. The DNA for the CDR3 is TGTGCCACCAGCAGAGATACCCTAGGATACACCGGGGAGCTGTTTTTT. This gives the protein CATSRDTLGYTGELFF.

This clonotype was counted many times. The chain combines TRBV5-1 with TRBJ1-5; TRBD1 aligns across 7 bases. CDR3 length: 15 residues. J gave up 2 bases and V 4 bases, and 6 bases lay outside the gene matches. Germline-derived CDR1 and CDR2 are SGHRS and YFSETQ. For the CDR3, the DNA is TGCGCCAGCAGCAGGGACAGTGGTGGCAATCAGCCCCAGCATTTT. It is translated as CASSRDSGGNQPQHF.

This rearrangement joins TRBV7-2 to TRBJ2-3, with D possibly being TRBD1 (6 bases). The CDR3 sequence is 14 residues long. V was clipped by 5 bases and J by 2 bases, with 11 bases between them. Germline lookup yields CDR1 SGHTA and CDR2 FQGNSA. CDR3 loop: CASSARTDTDTQYF. The DNA of the CDR3 is TGTGCCAGCAGCGCGAGGACAGACACAGATACGCAGTATTTT.

This clonotype was recorded a few times. The rearrangement uses TRBV7-9 and TRBJ1-1, with TRBD1 matching over 8 bases. In germline, CDR1 is SEHNR, CDR2 FQNEAQ (reference sequence). The CDR3 is 17 residues long. V shed 5 bases and J 0 bases; nucleotides not matched to a gene: 11. The DNA of the CDR3 is TGTGCCAGCAGCCCCCGGGGGACAGGAATCATGAACACTGAAGCTTTCTTT. This codes for CASSPRGTGIMNTEAFF.

This chain connects TRBV10-3 to TRBJ2-7, with a tentative D call TRBD1 (6 bases). Trimming took 6 bases from V and 0 from J, leaving 9 bases between them. The CDR3 contains 13 residues. Germline loops: CDR1 ENHRY, CDR2 SYGVKD. As DNA, the CDR3 is TGTGCCATCAGCAGGGGACCCTCCTACGAGCAGTACGTC. Encoded protein: CAISRGPSYEQYV.

V gene TRBV11-2 combines with J gene TRBJ2-5; 9 nucleotides align to TRBD1. The ends lost 5 bases at V and 4 bases at J; junction bases unmatched: 11. The CDR3 sequence is 16 residues long. CDR1 and CDR2 from the germline V gene are SGHAT and FQNNGV. CDR3 amino acids: CASSHLQGAVRETQYF. Written as DNA, the CDR3 is TGTGCCAGCAGCCATCTACAGGGGGCAGTAAGAGAGACCCAGTACTTC.

Worth noting for this clonotype: At one end the junction does not follow the germline gene, possibly because of a read error. The CDR3 nucleotides read TGCGCCAGCAAACTTGGCGGATCCGGGGCCGGGGAGCCGTTTTTT. Translation gives CASKLGGSGAGEPFF. The chain has TRBV5-1 and TRBJ2-2, with D perhaps matching TRBD1 or TRBD2 (5 bases each). This CDR3 contains 15 residues. Per the germline V gene, CDR1 is SGHRS and CDR2 is YFSETQ.

The rearrangement links TRBV19 to TRBJ2-1; 11 bases are a match to TRBD2. The V gene end was trimmed by 7 bases and the J gene end by 2 bases; junction bases not matched to a gene: 4. The CDR3 runs to 15 residues. Germline V CDR1 and CDR2: LNHDA, SQIVND (reference sequence). CDR3 protein: CASKIAGGPYNEQFF. For the CDR3, the DNA is TGTGCCAGTAAAATAGCGGGAGGGCCCTACAATGAGCAGTTCTTC.

This clonotype turned up a few times. This sequence joins TRBV12-3 or TRBV12-4 and TRBJ2-2, with 13 bases lining up with TRBD2. The V segment lost 6 bases and the J segment 6 bases; nucleotides outside the gene matches: 4. CDR3 length: 15 amino acids. The CDR3 here is CASSLTSGGSGELFF. In nucleotides, the CDR3 is TGTGCCAGCAGCCTGACTAGCGGGGGGTCCGGGGAGCTGTTTTTT.

DNA for the CDR3: TGTGCCAGCAGCGACGGGACAGGGGTTGACACTGAAGCTTTCTTT. It encodes CASSDGTGVDTEAFF. The chain joins TRBV4-2 to TRBJ1-1; 10 nucleotides agree with TRBD1. From germline, CDR1 is LGHNA and CDR2 YNFKEQ. CDR3 length: 15 amino acids. V trimming: 5 bases; J trimming: 3 bases; junction bases outside the gene matches: 6.

This clonotype was detected many times. The V call is TRBV25-1, the J call TRBJ1-2; D perhaps matches TRBD1 (6 bases). The CDR3 is 13 amino acids. The V and J ends lost 2 bases and 2 bases respectively, with 6 bases between them. The germline CDR1 and CDR2 sequences are MGHDK and SYGVNS. CDR3 nucleotides: TGTGCCAGCAGTGAAGGGGGCAACTATGGCTACACCTTC. Translated, it gives CASSEGGNYGYTF.

CDR3 DNA: TGTGCCAGCAGTGCCGGGACAGGGGCGCGTGGCTACACCTTC. This codes for CASSAGTGARGYTF. The rearrangement links TRBV6-1 to TRBJ1-2; TRBD1 matches at 10 bases. V trimming: 4 bases; J trimming: 7 bases; junction bases outside the gene matches: 6. CDR3 size: 14 residues. The germline gives CDR1 MNHNS, CDR2 SASEGT.

This clonotype was detected ten times or more. The chain recombines TRBV29-1 with TRBJ2-1; D call uncertain. The CDR3 covers 14 residues. Looked up from germline, CDR1 is SQVTM and CDR2 is ANQGSEA. The V end was cut by 7 bases, the J end by 7 bases, with 20 bases between. The CDR3 spells CSAALLPLENEQFF. The CDR3 DNA sequence: TGCAGCGCTGCCCTTTTGCCTCTCGAGAATGAGCAGTTCTTC.

The V call is TRBV7-3, the J call TRBJ2-1; TRBD2 aligns across 10 bases. V trimming: 2 bases; J trimming: 8 bases; junction bases outside the gene matches: 9. Germline CDR1 reads SGHTA; CDR2 reads FQGTGA. There are 16 residues in the CDR3. DNA for the CDR3: TGTGCCAGCAGCTTATTGGCTAGCGGGAGTTTAGATGAGCAGTTCTTC. Its translation is CASSLLASGSLDEQFF.